The sequence of this T cell receptor beta chain was determined in a study of T cell responses to AZD1222 COVID-19 vaccine. Whole-study results and caveats: Vaccine-associated CD4 TCRs spanned spike, dominant at 160-218 and 743-854.

Assay used: immunoSEQ multiplex PCR; TCRdb lists only in-frame clones, some missing. The repertoire holds roughly 270,000 clones, with around 93% as singletons. Trimming pared 4 bases from V and 1 base from J, leaving 17 bases between. The CDR3 is made up of 16 amino acids. In regard to this clone: Antigen specificity is unknown.

This sample comprised peripheral blood, obtained 28 days after the second AZD1222 dose. The clonotype was recovered from an adult who received the AZD1222 COVID-19 vaccine. The chain recombines TRBV5-7 with TRBJ1-1; D is perhaps TRBD1 (5 bases). TRBV5-7 is annotated as an ORF whose role is uncertain. CDR3 in DNA: TGTGCCAGCAGCCAAGGGCGCGGGACGGGGAACACTGAAGCTTTCTTT. It translates to CASSQGRGTGNTEAFF.